This TCR beta chain was recorded in a study of T cell repertoires in cytomegalovirus infection. Study details: Public TCR beta signatures provided an indication of both CMV infection and a matching HLA type. Overall study findings and caveats: Ex vivo, HLA-C-restricted CMV-specific TCR beta clonotypes prevailed over the rest of the response. Using cumulative public TCR beta family frequency, the authors identified those who carried CMV together with the relevant HLA.

This clonotype was counted between two and nine times. Antigen: not known. MiXCR, run by TCRdb on the reads, gives a single entry per CDR3 protein. Of around 180,000 distinct CDR3 sequences listed, about 30% are singletons. Germline trimming cut 0 bases from V and 5 bases from J; bases unmatched to any gene: 6. This CDR3 spans 18 amino acids. CDR1 and CDR2 from the germline V gene are SGHTA and FQGNSA. This TCR came from a human donor in good health (CMV status not recorded). Some clones in this sample may be carry-over from other donors' samples. The sequenced sample was PBMCs. The chain carries TRBV7-2 and TRBJ2-3; TRBD2 matches at 15 bases. The CDR3 here is CASSLAVGLAGGGDTQYF. CDR3 nucleotides: TGTGCCAGCAGCTTAGCGGTGGGACTAGCGGGGGGTGGAGATACGCAGTATTTT.